Sequencing of this T cell receptor (beta chain) was carried out in a study of T cells in localized non-small cell lung cancer. Study results and limitations: Uninvolved adjacent lung had higher T cell clonality than tumor and all other tissues.

The CDR3 loop spans 15 amino acids. V was shortened by 6 bases and J by 9 bases, with 18 bases between the two germline ends. Germline CDR1 and CDR2: ENHRY and SYGVKD. On this clone: Its antigen remains unidentified.

Profiled with immunoSEQ multiplex PCR; TCRdb holds only in-frame clones, not every one. Of 90,000 to 95,000 clones listed, roughly 90% are singletons. The specimen comprised peripheral blood, sampled before any cancer treatment. The chain employs TRBV10-3 and TRBJ1-6; D not resolved. The TCR comes from a man aged 40 to 75 with stage I squamous cell lung carcinoma. CDR3 residues: CAIRSERPLGSPLHF. CDR3 DNA sequence: TGTGCCATCAGGTCGGAGAGACCTCTGGGTTCACCCCTCCACTTT.